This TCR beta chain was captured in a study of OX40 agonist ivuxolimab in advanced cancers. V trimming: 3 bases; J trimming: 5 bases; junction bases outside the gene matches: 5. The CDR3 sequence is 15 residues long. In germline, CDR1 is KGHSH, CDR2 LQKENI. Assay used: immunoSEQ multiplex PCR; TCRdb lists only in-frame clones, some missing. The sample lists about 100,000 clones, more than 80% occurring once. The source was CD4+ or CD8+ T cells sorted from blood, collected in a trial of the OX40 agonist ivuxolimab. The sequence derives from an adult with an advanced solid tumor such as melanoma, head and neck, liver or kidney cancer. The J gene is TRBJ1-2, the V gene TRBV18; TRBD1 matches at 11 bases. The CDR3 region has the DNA TGTGCCAGCTCACCGGGACAGGGGGACTCATATGGCTACACCTTC. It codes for CASSPGQGDSYGYTF.